This paragraph covers one T cell receptor (beta chain) sequence. Its antigen remains unidentified. The sample originates from a study of early T cells in non-severe SARS-CoV-2 infection. About the research overall: The sequenced material was bulk RNA from unsorted whole blood, and its chains were unpaired. Study observations and caveats: Comparison of clonotypes with VDJdb favored anti-spike CD8 responses while missing private and CD4 specificities.

Individual cDNA molecules carried attached unique molecular identifiers. Via MiXCR, TCRdb re-called the 5' RACE reads, giving one row per CDR3 protein. Counted here are approximately 97,000 distinct CDR3 sequences, 13% occurring once; the ten biggest clones make up about 6%. The V end was cut by 5 bases, the J end by 6 bases, with 20 bases between. Germline-derived CDR1 and CDR2 are MDHEN and SYDVKM. There are 15 residues in the CDR3. Sample: whole blood. The chain employs TRBV28 and TRBJ2-7, with a tentative D call TRBD1 (7 bases). This sequence originates from an adult who was a healthcare worker with PCR-confirmed SARS-CoV-2 infection or an uninfected control (not recorded which). CDR3 residues: CASSLSTGTVGEQYF. The CDR3 nucleotides read TGTGCCAGCAGTCTCTCGACAGGGACTGTGGGCGAGCAGTACTTC.